This note documents a single TCR beta chain sequence. Its antigen remains unknown. This entry comes from a study of T-cell memory formation after mild COVID-19. Whole-study findings and limits: In pre-infection memory, a portion of responding clones appeared, which suggested that cross-reactive memory joined. Later expanders leaned CD4+, whereas clones that contracted between day 15 and 85 were balanced CD4/CD8. For contracting clones, CD4+ ones sat mainly in CM and EM, CD8+ in EMRA.

V gave up 4 bases and J gave up 10 bases; unmatched junction bases: 12. The CDR3 is made up of 14 amino acids. The V gene's germline CDR1 is SGHRS and CDR2 YFSETQ. From the 5' RACE reads, TCRdb called clonotypes with MiXCR, one entry per CDR3 protein. In the table there are roughly 580,000 distinct CDR3 sequences, around 17% of which are singletons. The sequenced sample consisted of PBMCs or a T cell subset sorted from them (not recorded which). V and J are TRBV5-1 and TRBJ1-2; 8 bases fit TRBD1. This sequence originates from an adult woman who had mild COVID-19 (a few samples of this study predate the infection). Cell type and time point are not known. CDR3 residues: CASSPGTGGLDYTF. The CDR3 DNA is TGCGCCAGCAGCCCCGGGACAGGCGGATTAGACTACACCTTC.